These 8 T cell receptor beta chains were sequenced from one sample in a study of T-cell reconstitution after alpha-beta-depleted transplantation in children. Molecular barcoding with unique molecular identifiers was used for the TCRbeta library. TCRdb fed the PCR reads into MiXCR, producing one record per CDR3 protein. The sample holds a few hundred thousand distinct CDR3 sequences, 11% seen once. Material: PBMCs, obtained before TCRalphabeta/CD19-depleted stem cell transplant. These receptors were taken from a child younger than two with acute myeloid leukemia, due to receive a stem cell transplant.

The chain has TRBV7-9 and TRBJ2-3, with a weak D call TRBD2 (6 bases). Germline CDR1 is SEHNR and CDR2 is FQNEAQ (reference sequence). Trimming cost V 4 bases and J 3 bases, with 17 bases left between them. The CDR3 spans 16 residues. CDR3 in DNA: TGTGCCAGCAGCTCGTACACGGGAGTAAGGACAGATACGCAGTATTTT. As protein: CASSSYTGVRTDTQYF.

To note about this clonotype: Given a much more abundant clone one base away, this may be a read error. This rearrangement joins TRBV7-9 to TRBJ2-7, with a tentative D call TRBD2 (6 bases). This CDR3 is 13 amino acids long. In germline, CDR1 is SEHNR, CDR2 FQNEAQ (reference sequence). CDR3 nucleotide sequence: TGTGCCAACAGCTTAGGAGGGATCGGGGAGCAGTACTTC. It translates to CANSLGGIGEQYF.

This clonotype occurred a few times. The genes are TRBV12-3 or TRBV12-4 and TRBJ2-2, with D unclear. The V gene lost 2 bases and the J gene lost 7 bases, with 5 bases spanning the gap. This CDR3 is built from 12 residues. The DNA of the CDR3 is TGTGCCAGCAGTTTATGGGGCGGGGAGCTGTTTTTT. It codes for CASSLWGGELFF.

This clonotype was detected many times. The gene calls are TRBV5-1 and TRBJ1-2, with a tentative D call TRBD1 (6 bases). Germline V gene sequence: CDR1 SGHRS, CDR2 YFSETQ. V lost 7 bases, J lost 5 bases, and 15 bases lay in between. The CDR3 is 13 residues long. The CDR3 DNA is TGCGCCAGCTCTTCTGCAGGGGCTTATGGCTACACCTTC. This codes for CASSSAGAYGYTF.

As for this clonotype: No conserved phenylalanine or tryptophan ends this CDR3, so it is likely a read error. The J gene is TRBJ2-3, the V gene TRBV20-1; 10 bases fit TRBD2. In germline, CDR1 is DFQATT, CDR2 SNEGSKA (reference sequence). This CDR3 comprises 14 residues. CDR3 sequence reads: CSATLAGATDMQYY. CDR3 nucleotides: TGCAGTGCTACTCTAGCGGGAGCCACAGATATGCAGTATTAT.

In its sample, this clonotype was seen a few times. This chain links TRBV20-1 with TRBJ1-2, with D perhaps matching TRBD1 (5 bases). The CDR3 extends over 13 amino acids. Trimming took off 6 bases at V and 1 base at J, with 12 bases between the two ends. Per the germline V gene, CDR1 is DFQATT and CDR2 is SNEGSKA (reference sequence). CDR3 sequence: CSARRGVNYGYTF. CDR3 nucleotide sequence: TGCAGTGCCCGCCGAGGGGTTAACTATGGCTACACCTTC.

This clonotype has at least ten counts. V gene TRBV5-1 combines with J gene TRBJ2-2; unclear D gene. With 0 bases removed from V and 9 bases from J, the gap between germline ends came to 9 bases. The CDR3 loop spans 13 amino acids. CDR1 is SGHRS and CDR2 is YFSETQ in the germline V gene. In DNA, the CDR3 is TGCGCCAGCAGCTTGGCCCTCTCCAGGGAGCTGTTTTTT. Translation gives CASSLALSRELFF.

This clonotype occurred many times. The chain combines TRBV18 with TRBJ1-2, with 10 bases identical to TRBD1. With V trimmed by 5 bases and J by 0 bases, 6 bases remained unmatched. Per the germline V gene, CDR1 is KGHSH and CDR2 is LQKENI. The CDR3 runs 16 residues. The CDR3 sequence: CASSSGQGRTNYGYTF. The CDR3 coding sequence is TGTGCCAGCTCATCGGGACAGGGGAGGACTAACTATGGCTACACCTTC.